These 7 T cell receptor beta chains were all obtained from the same sample, sequenced in a study of Graves' ophthalmopathy and Graves' hyperthyroidism. Transcripts of RNA were the source for amplifying TCR beta CDR3 regions. Second-round multiplex PCR came after first-round RT-PCR with HTBI primers. TCRdb analysed the multiplex PCR reads with MiXCR anew, one entry per CDR3 protein. The sample lists a few hundred thousand distinct CDR3 sequences, 15% to 20% occurring once. Sequenced input: peripheral blood. The receptors were gathered from an adult man with Graves' ophthalmopathy.

J is TRBJ1-1 and V is TRBV30; D possibly corresponds to TRBD1 (6 bases). This CDR3 region has 15 residues. The germline V gene has CDR1 GTSNPN and CDR2 SVGIG (reference sequence). V lost 2 bases and J 1 base, leaving 14 bases between the germline ends. This CDR3 reads CAWSSILGANTEAFF. CDR3 DNA: TGTGCCTGGAGTTCGATCCTGGGGGCGAACACTGAAGCTTTCTTT.

This clonotype was observed many times. J is TRBJ1-2 and V is TRBV7-2; tentative D call: TRBD1 (6 bases). The CDR3 loop spans 13 amino acids. Germline-derived CDR1 and CDR2 are SGHTA and FQGNSA. V lost 5 bases and J lost 5, with 12 bases in between. This CDR3 reads CASSPGTQYGYTF. DNA for the CDR3: TGTGCCAGCAGCCCAGGGACACAATATGGCTACACCTTC. Based on the CDR3 plus reference TRBV7-2 and TRBJ1-2, the full variable domain is GAGVSQSPSNKVTEKGKDVELRCDPISGHTALYWYRQSLGQGLEFLIYFQGNSAPDKSGLPSDRFSAERTGGSVSTLTIQRTQQEDSAVYLCASSPGTQYGYTFGSGTRLTVV.

This clonotype appeared many times. The J gene is TRBJ2-2, the V gene TRBV5-1, with D perhaps matching TRBD1 (6 bases). The length of the CDR3 is 17 residues. Germline V lookup: CDR1 SGHRS, CDR2 YFSETQ. The germline V and J ends were trimmed by 3 bases and 2 bases, with 17 bases remaining between them. The CDR3 DNA reads TGCGCCAGCAGCTGGGGGCTCCGGGACCGCAACACCGGGGAGCTGTTTTTT. Its protein product is CASSWGLRDRNTGELFF. Using reference TRBV5-1 and TRBJ2-2 for the parts outside the CDR3, the full variable domain is KAGVTQTPRYLIKTRGQQVTLSCSPISGHRSVSWYQQTPGQGLQFLFEYFSETQRNKGNFPGRFSGRQFSNSRSEMNVSTLELGDSALYLCASSWGLRDRNTGELFFGEGSRLTVL.

This clonotype was recorded many times. This chain joins TRBV6-1 and TRBJ2-7; D unresolved. Germline CDR1 and CDR2: MNHNS and SASEGT. The CDR3 is 16 residues long. Trimming stripped 2 bases from V and 2 bases from J, with 16 bases between. DNA for the CDR3: TGTGCCAGCAGTGAAACGGTAGGGCATAGGGCCTACGAGCAGTACTTC. Its protein product is CASSETVGHRAYEQYF.

About this clonotype: A much larger clone lies one base from this, so it may be a read error. This rearrangement joins TRBV18 to TRBJ1-3; 7 bases agree with TRBD1. In germline, CDR1 is KGHSH, CDR2 LQKENI. This CDR3 comprises 16 residues. The CDR3 DNA follows: TGTGTCAGCTCACCACCGGTCAGGGGGGAAGGAAACACCATATATTTT. It translates to CVSSPPVRGEGNTIYF. The whole variable domain, remainder taken from reference TRBV18 and TRBJ1-3, is NAGVMQNPRHLVRRRGQEARLRCSPMKGHSHVYWYRQLPEEGLKFMVYLQKENIIDESGMPKERFSAEFPKEGPSILRIQQVVRGDSAAYFCVSSPPVRGEGNTIYFGEGSWLTVV.

This clonotype was seen many times. The chain employs TRBV7-9 and TRBJ2-7, with D tentatively TRBD1 or TRBD2 (5 bases each). The CDR3 loop spans 15 amino acids. Trimming stripped 1 base from V and 3 bases from J, with 13 bases between. CDR1 is SEHNR, CDR2 FQNEAQ, per germline (reference sequence). The CDR3 bases are TGTGCCAGCAGCTTAGGCAGGGCCGGGATCTACGAGCAGTACTTC. Translated, it gives CASSLGRAGIYEQYF.

Turning to this clonotype: This sequence may be a read error, since a much larger clone differs from it by one base. This chain uses TRBV29-1 with TRBJ1-2; D is uncertain. Germline CDR1 reads SQVTM; CDR2 reads ANQGSEA. Trimming cost V 4 bases and J 5 bases, with 20 bases left between them. The CDR3 contains 15 residues. DNA for the CDR3: TGCAGCGTTGGATTGTGGTCTCATCGGGGTTATGGCTACACCTTC. Translated, it gives CSVGLWSHRGYGYTF.